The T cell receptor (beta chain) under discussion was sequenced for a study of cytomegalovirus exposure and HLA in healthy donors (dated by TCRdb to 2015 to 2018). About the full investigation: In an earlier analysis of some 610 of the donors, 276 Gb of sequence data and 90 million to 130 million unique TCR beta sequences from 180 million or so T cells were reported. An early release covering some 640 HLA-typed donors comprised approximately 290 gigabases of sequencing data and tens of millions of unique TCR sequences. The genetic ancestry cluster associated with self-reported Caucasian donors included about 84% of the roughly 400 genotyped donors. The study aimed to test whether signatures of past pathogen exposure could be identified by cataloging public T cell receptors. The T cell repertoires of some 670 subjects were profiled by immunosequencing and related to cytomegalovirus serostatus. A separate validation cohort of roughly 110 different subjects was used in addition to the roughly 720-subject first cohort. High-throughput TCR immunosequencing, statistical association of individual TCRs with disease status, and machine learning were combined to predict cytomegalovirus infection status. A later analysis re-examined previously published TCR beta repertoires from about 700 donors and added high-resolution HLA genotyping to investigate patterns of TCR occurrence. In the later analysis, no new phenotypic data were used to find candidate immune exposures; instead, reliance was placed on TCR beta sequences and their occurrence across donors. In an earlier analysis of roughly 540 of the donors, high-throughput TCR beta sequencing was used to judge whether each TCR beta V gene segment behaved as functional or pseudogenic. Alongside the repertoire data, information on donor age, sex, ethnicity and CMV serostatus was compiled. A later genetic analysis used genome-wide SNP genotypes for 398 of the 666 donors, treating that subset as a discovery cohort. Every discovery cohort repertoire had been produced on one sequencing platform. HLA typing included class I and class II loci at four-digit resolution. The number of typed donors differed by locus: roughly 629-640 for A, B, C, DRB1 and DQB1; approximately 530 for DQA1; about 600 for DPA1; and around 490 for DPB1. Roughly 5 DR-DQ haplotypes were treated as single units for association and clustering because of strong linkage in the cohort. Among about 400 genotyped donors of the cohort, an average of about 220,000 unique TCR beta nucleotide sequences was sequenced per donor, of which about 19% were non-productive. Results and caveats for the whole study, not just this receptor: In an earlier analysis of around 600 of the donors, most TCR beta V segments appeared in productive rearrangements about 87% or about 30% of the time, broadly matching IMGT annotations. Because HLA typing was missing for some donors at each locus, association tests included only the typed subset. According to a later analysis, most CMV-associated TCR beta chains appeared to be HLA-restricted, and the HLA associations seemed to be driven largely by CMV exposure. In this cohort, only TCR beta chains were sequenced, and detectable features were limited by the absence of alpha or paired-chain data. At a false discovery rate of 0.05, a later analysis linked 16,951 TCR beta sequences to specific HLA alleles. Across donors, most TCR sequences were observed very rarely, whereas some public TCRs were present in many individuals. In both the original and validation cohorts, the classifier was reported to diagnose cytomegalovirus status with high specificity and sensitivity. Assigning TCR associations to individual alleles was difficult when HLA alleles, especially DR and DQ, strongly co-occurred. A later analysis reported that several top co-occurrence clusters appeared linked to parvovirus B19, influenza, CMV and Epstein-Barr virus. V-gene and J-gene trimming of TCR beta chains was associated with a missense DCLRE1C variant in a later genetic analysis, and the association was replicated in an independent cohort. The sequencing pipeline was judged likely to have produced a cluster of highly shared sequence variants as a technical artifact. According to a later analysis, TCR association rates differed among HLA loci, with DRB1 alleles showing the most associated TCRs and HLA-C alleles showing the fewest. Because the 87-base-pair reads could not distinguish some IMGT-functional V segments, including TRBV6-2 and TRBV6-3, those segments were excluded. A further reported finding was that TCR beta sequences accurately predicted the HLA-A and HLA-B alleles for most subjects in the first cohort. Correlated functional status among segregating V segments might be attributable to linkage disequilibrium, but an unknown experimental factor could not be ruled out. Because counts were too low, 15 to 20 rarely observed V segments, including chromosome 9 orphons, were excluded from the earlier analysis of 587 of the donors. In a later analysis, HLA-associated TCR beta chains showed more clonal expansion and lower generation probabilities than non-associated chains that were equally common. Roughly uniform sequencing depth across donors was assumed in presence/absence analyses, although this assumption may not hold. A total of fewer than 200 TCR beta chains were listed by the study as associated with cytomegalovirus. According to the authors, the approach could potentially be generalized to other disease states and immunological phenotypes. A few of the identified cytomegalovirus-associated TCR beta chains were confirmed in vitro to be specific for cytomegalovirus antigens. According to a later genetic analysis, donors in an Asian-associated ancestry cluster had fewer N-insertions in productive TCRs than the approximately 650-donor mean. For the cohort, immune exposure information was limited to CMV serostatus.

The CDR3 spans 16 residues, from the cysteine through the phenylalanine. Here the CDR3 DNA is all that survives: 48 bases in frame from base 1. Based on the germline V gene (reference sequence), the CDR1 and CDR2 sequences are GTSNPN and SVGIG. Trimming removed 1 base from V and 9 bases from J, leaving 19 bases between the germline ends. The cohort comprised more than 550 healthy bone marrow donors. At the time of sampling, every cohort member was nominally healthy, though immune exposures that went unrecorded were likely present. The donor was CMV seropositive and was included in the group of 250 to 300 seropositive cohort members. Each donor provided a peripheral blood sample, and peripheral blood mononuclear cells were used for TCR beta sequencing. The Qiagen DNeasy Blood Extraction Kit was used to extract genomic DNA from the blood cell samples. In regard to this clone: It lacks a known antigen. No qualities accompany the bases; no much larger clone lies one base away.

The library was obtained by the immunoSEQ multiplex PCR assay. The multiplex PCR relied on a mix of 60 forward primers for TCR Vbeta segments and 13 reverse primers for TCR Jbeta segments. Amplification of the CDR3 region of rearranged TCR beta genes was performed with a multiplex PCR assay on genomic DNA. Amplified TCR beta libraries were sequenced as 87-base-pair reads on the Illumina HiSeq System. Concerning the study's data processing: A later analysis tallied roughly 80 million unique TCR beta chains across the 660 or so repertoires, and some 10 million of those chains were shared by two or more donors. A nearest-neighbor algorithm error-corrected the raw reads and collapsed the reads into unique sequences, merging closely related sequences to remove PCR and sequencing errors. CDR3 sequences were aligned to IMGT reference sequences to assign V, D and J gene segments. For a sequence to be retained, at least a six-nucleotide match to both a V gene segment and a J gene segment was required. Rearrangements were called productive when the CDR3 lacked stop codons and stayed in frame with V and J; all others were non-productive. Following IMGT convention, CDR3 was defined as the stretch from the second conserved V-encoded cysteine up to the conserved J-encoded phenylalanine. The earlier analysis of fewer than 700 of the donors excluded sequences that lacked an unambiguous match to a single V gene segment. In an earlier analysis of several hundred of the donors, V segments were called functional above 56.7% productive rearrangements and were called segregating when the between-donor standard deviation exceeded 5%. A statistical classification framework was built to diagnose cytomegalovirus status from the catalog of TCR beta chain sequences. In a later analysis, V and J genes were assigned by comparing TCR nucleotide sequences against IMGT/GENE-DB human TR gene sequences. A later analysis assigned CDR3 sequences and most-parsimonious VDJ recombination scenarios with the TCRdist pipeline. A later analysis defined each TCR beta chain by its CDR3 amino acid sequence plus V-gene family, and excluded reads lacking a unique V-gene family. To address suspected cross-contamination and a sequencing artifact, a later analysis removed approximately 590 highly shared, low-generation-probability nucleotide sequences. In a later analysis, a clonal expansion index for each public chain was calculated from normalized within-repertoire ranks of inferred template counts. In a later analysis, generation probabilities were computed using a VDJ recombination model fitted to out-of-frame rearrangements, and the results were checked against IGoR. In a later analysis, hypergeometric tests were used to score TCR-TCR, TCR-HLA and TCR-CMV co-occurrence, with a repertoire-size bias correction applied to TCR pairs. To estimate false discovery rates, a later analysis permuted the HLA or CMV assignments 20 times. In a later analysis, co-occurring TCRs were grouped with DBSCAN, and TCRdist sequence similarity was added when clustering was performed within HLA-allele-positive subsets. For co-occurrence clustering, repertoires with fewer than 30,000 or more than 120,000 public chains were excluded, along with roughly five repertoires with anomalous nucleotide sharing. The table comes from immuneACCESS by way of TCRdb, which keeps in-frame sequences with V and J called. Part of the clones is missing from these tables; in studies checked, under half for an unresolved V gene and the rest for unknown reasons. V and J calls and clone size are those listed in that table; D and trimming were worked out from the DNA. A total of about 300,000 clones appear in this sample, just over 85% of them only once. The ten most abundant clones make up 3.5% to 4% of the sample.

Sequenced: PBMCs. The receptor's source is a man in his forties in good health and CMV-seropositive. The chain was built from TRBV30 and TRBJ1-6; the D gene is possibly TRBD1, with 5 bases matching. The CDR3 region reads CAWSGQGPRQGSPLHF. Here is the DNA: TGTGCCTGGAGTGGTCAGGGTCCTAGACAAGGTTCACCCCTCCACTTT.